The 2 T cell receptor beta chains in this list originate from one sample, sequenced in a study of T-cell memory formation after mild COVID-19. TCRdb ran MiXCR on the 5' RACE reads and lists one entry per CDR3 protein. The sample contains 550,000 to 700,000 distinct CDR3 sequences, around 15% of which appear only once. Sample: PBMCs or a T cell subset sorted from them (not recorded which). These receptors were taken from an adult woman who had mild COVID-19 (a few samples of this study predate the infection). Cell type and time point are not known.

This clonotype has a handful of counts. The rearrangement links TRBV6-5 to TRBJ1-5; D gene uncertain. Germline-derived CDR1 and CDR2 are MNHEY and SVGAGI. Trimming took 3 bases from V and 1 from J, leaving 10 bases between them. The CDR3 contains 15 residues. The CDR3 loop is CASSYSGGSNQPQHF. The CDR3 DNA is TGTGCCAGCAGTTATTCGGGCGGCAGCAATCAGCCCCAGCATTTT.

This rearrangement joins TRBV5-6 to TRBJ2-1; 7 bases are a match to TRBD1. V was pared by 0 bases and J by 4 bases, with 7 bases of the junction left unmatched. This CDR3 has 16 residues. Germline CDR1 is SGHDT and CDR2 is YYEEEE. CDR3 DNA: TGTGCCAGCAGCTTGGTACCGGGACAGATTTACAATGAGCAGTTCTTC. It encodes CASSLVPGQIYNEQFF.